This is a list of T cell receptor beta chains from one sample in a study of Graves' ophthalmopathy and Graves' hyperthyroidism. Each CDR3 protein is one row after TCRdb ran MiXCR on the multiplex PCR reads. The sample lists about 660,000 distinct CDR3 sequences; about two fifths were seen once. The specimen was peripheral blood. These receptors were obtained from an adult man with Graves' ophthalmopathy. Each CDR3 is given with its conserved first and last residue. D genes are given only for firm matches. Rows may omit the clone size; those that give it use once, few, many or a size class.

CDR3aa	CDR3nt	v_gene	j_gene	abundance	d_gene
CASDSLGYGPDSSNEKLFF	TGTGCCAGCGACAGCTTGGGGTACGGGCCGGACAGTTCTAATGAAAAACTGTTTTTT	TRBV7-9	TRBJ1-4	many	NA
CASMGGPTGMNTEAFF	TGTGCCAGCATGGGAGGGCCGACAGGGATGAACACTGAAGCTTTCTTT	TRBV12-3/TRBV12-4	TRBJ1-1	many	TRBD1
CASSSYRGRSYEQYF	TGTGCCAGCAGCTCTTATCGGGGGCGCTCCTACGAGCAGTACTTC	TRBV14	TRBJ2-7	NA	NA
CASSRAGTGTHEQYF	TGTGCCAGCAGCCGAGCCGGGACAGGTACGCACGAGCAGTACTTC	TRBV7-9	TRBJ2-7	many	TRBD1
CASSLDGSQWDEKLFF	TGTGCCAGCAGCTTAGATGGGTCTCAATGGGACGAAAAACTGTTTTTT	TRBV11-2	TRBJ1-4	many	NA
CAWSRQIRGATEAFF	TGTGCCTGGAGTCGACAAATCAGGGGAGCCACTGAAGCTTTCTTT	TRBV7-9	TRBJ1-1	NA	NA
CASSLSGRIDSPLHF	TGTGCCAGTAGTCTGAGCGGGAGGATTGATTCACCCCTCCACTTT	TRBV19	TRBJ1-6	NA	NA
CASRVAGVNGYTF	TGTGCCAGCAGGGTGGCAGGGGTGAACGGCTACACCTTC	TRBV2	TRBJ1-2	many	NA
CASRLAGANEKLFF	TGTGCCAGCAGGCTAGCGGGGGCTAATGAAAAACTGTTTTTT	TRBV6-6	TRBJ1-4	many	NA
CSLVTRQRGEKLFF	TGCAGCTTAGTTACTCGACAGCGAGGCGAAAAACTGTTTTTT	TRBV29-1	TRBJ1-4	NA	NA